This T cell receptor (beta chain) was identified during a study of response to subunit inactivated influenza vaccine. Study-wide results and limits: Few additional T cells are recruited per seasonal influenza vaccination, authors suggested.

This clonotype was seen at least ten times. Its antigen remains unidentified. TCRdb re-analysed the RT-PCR reads in MiXCR, keeping a single row per CDR3 protein. The sample yields 400,000 to 650,000 distinct CDR3 sequences, around 7.7% seen once. Germline V gene data show CDR1 as MRHNA and CDR2 as SNTAGT. This CDR3 spans 19 amino acids. V lost 0 bases, J lost 4 bases, and 25 bases lay in between. This receptor was taken from a man aged 50-75 years who received an inactivated influenza vaccine. The chain links TRBV6-4 to TRBJ2-7; TRBD1 or TRBD2 may be the D gene (5 bases each). The material sequenced was PBMCs from blood, taken less than 30 months after vaccination. The CDR3 is CASSDSLSPGGGGGYEQYF. The CDR3 DNA sequence: TGTGCCAGCAGTGACTCTTTAAGTCCAGGCGGTGGTGGGGGTTACGAGCAGTACTTC.